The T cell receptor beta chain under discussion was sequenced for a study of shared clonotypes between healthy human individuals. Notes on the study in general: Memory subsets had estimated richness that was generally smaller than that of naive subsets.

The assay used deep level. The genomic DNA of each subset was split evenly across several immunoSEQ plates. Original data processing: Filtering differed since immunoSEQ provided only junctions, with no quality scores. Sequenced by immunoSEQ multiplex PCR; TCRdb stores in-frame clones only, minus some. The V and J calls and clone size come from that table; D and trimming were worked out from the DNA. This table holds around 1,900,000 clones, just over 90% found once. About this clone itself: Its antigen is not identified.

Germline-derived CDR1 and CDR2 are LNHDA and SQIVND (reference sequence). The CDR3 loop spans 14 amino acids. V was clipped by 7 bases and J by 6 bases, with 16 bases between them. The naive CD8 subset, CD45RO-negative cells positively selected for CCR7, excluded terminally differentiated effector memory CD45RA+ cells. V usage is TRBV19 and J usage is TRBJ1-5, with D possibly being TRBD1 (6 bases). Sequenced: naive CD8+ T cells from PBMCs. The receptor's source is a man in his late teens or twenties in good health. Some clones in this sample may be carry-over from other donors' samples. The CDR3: CASMGQGFTQPQHF. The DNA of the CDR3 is TGTGCCAGTATGGGGCAGGGGTTTACTCAGCCCCAGCATTTT.